The sequence of this T cell receptor beta chain was determined in a study of post-analysis software for immune sequencing data. Libraries were made from TCR beta cDNA, and they carried unique molecular identifiers. TCRdb re-called the PCR reads through MiXCR, storing one row per CDR3 protein. This sample has roughly 700,000 distinct CDR3 sequences; 25% to 30% occur once, and the top ten carry about 0.5%. The CDR3 sequence is 14 residues long. Per germline, CDR1 SGHAT and CDR2 FQNNGV. The study's findings and limits: Those samples that were prepared in the same batch co-clustered strongly by F measure. Controls had lower frequencies than patients of about 5 TRBV segments, which included TRBV5-6, TRBV5-1 and TRBV20-1. Normalized Chao1 diversity was significantly reduced in patients versus controls.

Comment on this clonotype: Its matching antigen is unknown.

This chain joins TRBV11-2 and TRBJ2-5; D is uncertain. The J call may be in error: the DNA end matches TRBJ2-7 better. The TCR comes from a girl aged 10-17 years with multiple sclerosis. Sample: blood. The CDR3 is CASSLDHPSDEQYF. CDR3 nucleotides: TGTGCCAGCAGCTTAGATCACCCCAGCGACGAGCAGTACTTC.